These T cell receptor beta chains were read from a single sample in a study of T cell responses to AZD1222 COVID-19 vaccine. Only in-frame clones appear in the TCRdb table, and some are missing; sequencing was by immunoSEQ multiplex PCR. The data hold under 150,000 clones, with less than 90% observed a single time. Here the sequenced sample was peripheral blood, taken on day 0 of AZD1222 vaccination. Source of these receptors: an adult in good health. CDR3s include the opening cysteine and the closing phenylalanine or tryptophan. The D gene is left open where the match is weak. Size is stated for part of the rows, as once, few or many counts, or as a class when the clone is expanded.

CDR3 DNA,CDR3 protein,D gene,J gene,V gene,clone size
TGTGCCAGTAGTAAGTCGTTCGGCGGGTACCTCTCCTACAATGAGCAGTTCTTC,CASSKSFGGYLSYNEQFF,.,TRBJ2-1,TRBV19,.
TGTGCCAGCAGCTTGGGGGCGGGAGGGACCTACGAGCAGTACTTC,CASSLGAGGTYEQYF,TRBD2,TRBJ2-7,TRBV7-6,.
TGTGCCAGCAGGAAGACCGAATATAATTCACCCCTCCACTTT,CASRKTEYNSPLHF,.,TRBJ1-6,TRBV6-5,.
TGTGCCAGCAGACGAACAGGGACTGGGGCCAACGTCCTGACTTTC,CASRRTGTGANVLTF,.,TRBJ2-6,TRBV5-6,.
TGTGCCAGCAGCTTCGGGGCCGGGGAGCTGTTTTTT,CASSFGAGELFF,.,TRBJ2-2,TRBV7-2,.
TGTGCCATCAGTGAGGACAGGGGTTATAATTCACCCCTCCACTTT,CAISEDRGYNSPLHF,TRBD1,TRBJ1-6,TRBV10-3,.
TGTGCCATCAGCCCCCTTGACTATGGCTACACCTTC,CAISPLDYGYTF,.,TRBJ1-2,TRBV10-3,.
TGTGCCAGCAGTGAATTTGGGAAGGGGAAGAACACTGAAGCTTTCTTT,CASSEFGKGKNTEAFF,.,TRBJ1-1,TRBV25-1,few
TGTGCCAGCAGTGAACGGGGGAGTCAGCCCCAGCATTTT,CASSERGSQPQHF,.,TRBJ1-5,TRBV6-1,.
TGCGCCAGCAGCTTGGCCCCAACAGCGCAGAAGGGAACAGATACGCAGTATTTT,CASSLAPTAQKGTDTQYF,.,TRBJ2-3,TRBV5-1,.
TGTGCCAGCAGTGTGGTCGCCTCTGGGGCCAACGTCCTGACTTTC,CASSVVASGANVLTF,.,TRBJ2-6,TRBV2,.